The rows below give T cell receptor beta chains drawn from one sample of a study of T cells in localized non-small cell lung cancer. The method was immunoSEQ multiplex PCR; TCRdb's version includes in-frame clones alone and lacks a portion of them. The profile covers about 130,000 clones, with about 90% appearing a single time and over 1.5% taken by the ten largest. The sample was peripheral blood, taken before any cancer treatment. These TCRs come from a female donor older than 55 with stage I lung adenocarcinoma. Each CDR3 is given with its conserved first and last residue. A D gene is named only where the DNA matches it firmly. Clone size appears in some rows only: once, few, many, or a class for an expanded clone.

D: TRBD2
V: TRBV29-1
size: .
J: TRBJ2-1
DNA: TGCAGCGTTGATATTTCGGGGAATGGCGGGAGGGATTTCGAGCAGTTCTTC
CDR3: CSVDISGNGGRDFEQFF

D: TRBD1
V: TRBV6-5
size: once
J: TRBJ2-1
DNA: TGTGCCAGCAGTCGCGGACAGGGGGGGCATGAGCAGTTCTTC
CDR3: CASSRGQGGHEQFF

D: .
V: TRBV11-2
size: .
J: TRBJ2-2
DNA: TGTGCCAGCAGCCCCGCCCGGCCCGGGGAGCTGTTTTTT
CDR3: CASSPARPGELFF

D: .
V: TRBV13
size: .
J: TRBJ1-1
DNA: TGTGCCAGCAGCTTAAGGTGGGTCATGAACACTGAAGCTTTCTTT
CDR3: CASSLRWVMNTEAFF

D: TRBD2
V: TRBV9
size: .
J: TRBJ2-7
DNA: TGTGCCAGCAGCCCCCGGACTAGCGGGAACTACGAGCAGTACTTC
CDR3: CASSPRTSGNYEQYF

D: .
V: TRBV14
size: .
J: TRBJ1-4
DNA: TGTGCCAGCAGCCAGGGAACGTTCCTAGGGAAACTGTTTTTT
CDR3: CASSQGTFLGKLFF

D: .
V: TRBV11-2
size: .
J: TRBJ2-3
DNA: TGTGCCACCCTCCGGGATACGCAGTATTTT
CDR3: CATLRDTQYF

D: .
V: TRBV7-9
size: .
J: TRBJ2-5
DNA: TGTGCCAGCAGCTTAGGGCAGAACCAAGAGACCCAGTACTTC
CDR3: CASSLGQNQETQYF

D: TRBD2
V: TRBV4-1
size: .
J: TRBJ2-7
DNA: TGCGCCAGCAGCCGGTTAAATCGACTAGCGGGCTCCTACGAGCAGTACTTC
CDR3: CASSRLNRLAGSYEQYF

D: TRBD2
V: TRBV7-9
size: .
J: TRBJ2-1
DNA: TGTGCCAGCAGCTTAGTAGGCCTAGCGGGAAACAATGAGCAGTTCTTC
CDR3: CASSLVGLAGNNEQFF

D: .
V: TRBV6-5
size: .
J: TRBJ2-7
DNA: TGTGCCAGCAGTTACTGGGGGAGAATTTACGAGCAGTACTTC
CDR3: CASSYWGRIYEQYF

D: .
V: TRBV4-1
size: .
J: TRBJ2-5
DNA: TGCGCCAGCAGCCAAGTTTTCTCCAAAGAGACCCAGTACTTC
CDR3: CASSQVFSKETQYF

D: .
V: TRBV30
size: once
J: TRBJ2-3
DNA: TGTGCCTGGAGTCGGGGTAGCGGCGTAGATACGCAGTATTTT
CDR3: CAWSRGSGVDTQYF

D: TRBD2
V: TRBV6-7
size: .
J: TRBJ2-7
DNA: TGTGCCAGCAGTTACTCTAGGGGACTAGCGGGAGGGGAGTACGAGCAGTACTTC
CDR3: CASSYSRGLAGGEYEQYF

D: .
V: TRBV2
size: .
J: TRBJ2-7
DNA: TGTGCCAGCAGGCGGGAGCAGGGGGGACTCCCCTACGAGCAGTACTTC
CDR3: CASRREQGGLPYEQYF

D: .
V: TRBV9
size: .
J: TRBJ2-1
DNA: TGTGCCAGCCGCTTCGAGCGCGCCTCCACTGAGCAGTTCTTC
CDR3: CASRFERASTEQFF

D: TRBD2
V: TRBV15
size: .
J: TRBJ2-7
DNA: TGTGCCACCAGCGAACCCGGGGGGACTTACGGCCACGAGCAGTACTTC
CDR3: CATSEPGGTYGHEQYF

D: .
V: TRBV2
size: .
J: TRBJ2-5
DNA: TGTGCCAGCAGTGAACTCCTAGCGAACCTGGGGGAGACCCAGTACTTC
CDR3: CASSELLANLGETQYF

D: TRBD2
V: TRBV10-3
size: .
J: TRBJ2-7
DNA: TGTGCCATCAGCGTTAGCGGGAACTACGAGCAGTACTTC
CDR3: CAISVSGNYEQYF

D: TRBD2
V: TRBV4-1
size: .
J: TRBJ2-3
DNA: TGCGCCAGCAGCCAAGGGGCCTTAGCGGGAGTACAGGCAGATACGCAGTATTTT
CDR3: CASSQGALAGVQADTQYF

D: .
V: TRBV2
size: .
J: TRBJ1-2
DNA: TGTGCCAGCAACGGCTACACCTTC
CDR3: CASNGYTF

D: .
V: TRBV9
size: .
J: TRBJ2-7
DNA: TGTGCCAGCAGCGTTTTTGGAGGCTCCTACGAGCAGTACTTC
CDR3: CASSVFGGSYEQYF

D: TRBD2
V: TRBV5-1
size: .
J: TRBJ2-3
DNA: TGCGCCAGCGACGCCGGGACTAGCGGGGGCCCCCACGAGTATTTT
CDR3: CASDAGTSGGPHEYF

D: .
V: TRBV29-1
size: .
J: TRBJ1-6
DNA: TGCAGCGTCCAACAGGGTGATTCACCCCTCCACTTT
CDR3: CSVQQGDSPLHF

D: TRBD1
V: TRBV5-1
size: few
J: TRBJ1-2
DNA: TGCGCCAGCAGCTTTCAGGGGGCGGAATATGGCTACACCTTC
CDR3: CASSFQGAEYGYTF

D: .
V: TRBV29-1
size: .
J: TRBJ2-1
DNA: TGCAGCGTTGAAGAAGCTGGCAATGAGCAGTTCTTC
CDR3: CSVEEAGNEQFF

D: .
V: TRBV30
size: .
J: TRBJ2-7
DNA: TGTGCCTGGAACCGGGCCGCTTCCTACGAGCAGTACTTC
CDR3: CAWNRAASYEQYF

D: .
V: TRBV4-2
size: once
J: TRBJ2-7
DNA: TGTGCCAGCAGCCCATATTATGCCTACGAGCAGTACTTC
CDR3: CASSPYYAYEQYF

D: .
V: TRBV7-8
size: .
J: TRBJ2-2
DNA: TGTGCCAGCAGCACCGGGACAACGAACACCGGGGAGCTGTTTTTT
CDR3: CASSTGTTNTGELFF

D: .
V: TRBV7-8
size: .
J: TRBJ2-3
DNA: TGTGCCAGCAGCTTAGGTTCGTTCGTACTATCCACAGATACGCAGTATTTT
CDR3: CASSLGSFVLSTDTQYF

D: TRBD2
V: TRBV28
size: .
J: TRBJ2-1
DNA: TGTGCCAGCAGTTTCTCCGGGACTAGCGTACCCAATGAGCAGTTCTTC
CDR3: CASSFSGTSVPNEQFF

D: .
V: TRBV7-9
size: .
J: TRBJ2-1
DNA: TGTGCCGGCCTACGCAGCGGAAGGGATGAGCAGTTCTTC
CDR3: CAGLRSGRDEQFF

D: .
V: TRBV21-1
size: .
J: TRBJ2-5
DNA: TGTGCCAGCAGCTTCCGGACCCGGGACAGCCAAGAGACCCAGTACTTC
CDR3: CASSFRTRDSQETQYF

D: .
V: TRBV20-1
size: .
J: TRBJ2-5
DNA: TGCAGTGCTAGAGTAAAAGAGACCCAGTACTTC
CDR3: CSARVKETQYF

D: TRBD2
V: TRBV19
size: .
J: TRBJ2-7
DNA: TGTGCCAGTAGACGGACTAGCGGGGGTCCCTACGAGCAGTACTTC
CDR3: CASRRTSGGPYEQYF

D: TRBD1
V: TRBV6-6
size: .
J: TRBJ1-1
DNA: TGTGCCAGCAGCCCCCAGGGGGGGAACACTGAAGCTTTCTTT
CDR3: CASSPQGGNTEAFF

D: TRBD1
V: TRBV19
size: .
J: TRBJ1-1
DNA: TGTGCCAGTAGTCCACAGGGGGACGGCACTGAAGCTTTCTTT
CDR3: CASSPQGDGTEAFF

D: .
V: TRBV7-9
size: .
J: TRBJ2-2
DNA: TGTGCCAGCAGCTTTGGGACGGAGAACACCGGGGAGCTGTTTTTT
CDR3: CASSFGTENTGELFF

D: .
V: TRBV5-8
size: .
J: TRBJ2-3
DNA: TGTGCCAGCAGCGGCAGAAACACAGATACGCAGTATTTT
CDR3: CASSGRNTDTQYF

D: .
V: TRBV28
size: .
J: TRBJ2-4
DNA: TGTGCCAGCAGTTTAGACATTCAGTACTTC
CDR3: CASSLDIQYF

D: TRBD1
V: TRBV9
size: .
J: TRBJ2-7
DNA: TGTGCCAGCAGCGTAGGAGGGGGCACTTACGAGCAGTACTTC
CDR3: CASSVGGGTYEQYF

D: TRBD1
V: TRBV19
size: .
J: TRBJ2-7
DNA: TGTGCCAGTAGTTTGACAGGGACCTACGAGCAGTACTTC
CDR3: CASSLTGTYEQYF

D: TRBD2
V: TRBV9
size: .
J: TRBJ2-1
DNA: TGTGCCAGCAGCGTAGAGGGACTAGCGGGAGTAGGGAGCTCCTACAATGAGCAGTTCTTC
CDR3: CASSVEGLAGVGSSYNEQFF

D: .
V: TRBV6-1
size: .
J: TRBJ1-1
DNA: TGTGCCAGCAGCCCCGGGGTTATAGAAGCTTTCTTT
CDR3: CASSPGVIEAFF

D: .
V: TRBV18
size: .
J: TRBJ2-6
DNA: TGTGCCAGCTCACCGACAGGTGCTGGGGCCAACGTCCTGACTTTC
CDR3: CASSPTGAGANVLTF

D: .
V: TRBV6-5
size: .
J: TRBJ2-7
DNA: TGTGCCAGCAGCTCCAGCCCCCCCTACGAGCAGTACTTC
CDR3: CASSSSPPYEQYF

D: .
V: TRBV5-4
size: once
J: TRBJ2-7
DNA: TGTGCCAGCAGCTTGTTTGGGGCAGGGGCCTACGAGCAGTACTTC
CDR3: CASSLFGAGAYEQYF

D: TRBD1
V: TRBV7-9
size: .
J: TRBJ1-1
DNA: TGTGCCAGCAGCCCAAACTATGGGACAGTTTTCAGTCAGGGGACTGAAGCTTTCTTT
CDR3: CASSPNYGTVFSQGTEAFF

D: .
V: TRBV11-2
size: .
J: TRBJ2-3
DNA: TGTGCCAGCAGCTTAGTTTGGTCAACAGATACGCAGTATTTT
CDR3: CASSLVWSTDTQYF

D: .
V: TRBV15
size: .
J: TRBJ1-5
DNA: TGTGCCACCAGCAGAGGGGCGGATAGCAATCAGCCCCAGCATTTT
CDR3: CATSRGADSNQPQHF